This TCR beta chain was captured by sequencing in a study of OX40 agonist ivuxolimab in advanced cancers. The wider study: Under the entry rules, prior anti-PD-1, anti-PD-L1 or anti-CTLA-4 therapy was allowed, and approximately 40% had some.

Profiled with immunoSEQ multiplex PCR; TCRdb holds only in-frame clones, not every one. The data contain around 84,000 clones, 65% to 85% of them seen just once; the ten biggest clones take up under 8%. The ends were cut back, 5 bases at V and 8 bases at J, with 15 bases in the middle. This CDR3 is built from 13 residues. Per germline, CDR1 MNHEY and CDR2 SVGAGI. The sequencing here drew on CD4+ or CD8+ T cells sorted from blood, taken in a trial of the OX40 agonist ivuxolimab. This TCR derives from an adult with an advanced solid tumor such as melanoma, head and neck, liver or kidney cancer. This chain links TRBV6-5 with TRBJ1-2; D unclear. CDR3 protein: CASSLDLIVGYTF. The CDR3 bases are TGTGCCAGCAGTCTTGATCTTATCGTGGGCTACACCTTC.